The 12 T cell receptor beta chains below were found in one sample sequenced in a study of T cells in Graves' hyperthyroidism and ophthalmopathy. Authors of the study amplified TCR beta CDR3 regions from RNA transcripts. With the HTBI primer set, the TCR CDR3 went through a first round of RT-PCR. In TCRdb, the multiplex PCR reads were re-called with MiXCR into one record per CDR3 protein. There are 480,000 or so distinct CDR3 sequences in the sample; 40% to 50% occur only once, and about 45% lies in the top ten. Sequencing used peripheral blood or thyroid tissue (not recorded which). These receptors originate from an adult woman with Graves' disease, either hyperthyroidism or ophthalmopathy (not recorded which).

This clonotype has just a few counts. The CDR3 sequence: CASTKFRGTNNYGYTF. The CDR3 DNA reads as TGTGCCAGCACCAAATTCCGGGGGACAAATAACTATGGCTACACCTTC. This chain links TRBV7-8 with TRBJ1-2, with D possibly matching TRBD1 (6 bases). This CDR3 is built from 16 residues. Between the trimmed V and J ends, which lost 7 bases and 1 base, there was a span of 19 bases. Per the germline V gene, CDR1 is SGHVS and CDR2 is FQNEAQ.

To note about this clonotype: A read error is possible here, since a much larger clone lies one base away. The chain joins TRBV5-5 to TRBJ1-5; D ambiguous. Looked up from germline, CDR1 is SGHKS and CDR2 is YYEKEE (reference sequence). CDR3 length equals 13 residues. V was shortened by 3 bases and J by 9 bases, with 13 bases between the two germline ends. The CDR3 DNA is TGTGCCAGCAGCTCGCAGCCCGGAGGGCCCCAGCATTTT. It specifies CASSSQPGGPQHF.

Turning to this clonotype: Germline is not matched at one junction end, which may reflect a read error. The J gene is TRBJ2-5, the V gene TRBV20-1; TRBD1 matches 8 bases. The CDR3 has 9 residues. Germline CDR1 is DFQATT and CDR2 is SNEGSKA (reference sequence). The CDR3 loop reads CSASQGVVF. DNA of the CDR3: TGCAGTGCTTCACAGGGGGTAGTTTTC.

In this sample, this clonotype turned up many times. The chain recombines TRBV7-9 with TRBJ2-5, with 8 bases lining up with TRBD1. Germline assignment: CDR1 SEHNR and CDR2 FQNEAQ (reference sequence). Trimming cost V 6 bases and J 5 bases; bases outside gene matches: 8. CDR3 length: 14 amino acids. For the CDR3, the DNA is TGTGCCAGCAGACCTGGACAGGGTGGGGAGACCCAGTACTTC. Translating it yields CASRPGQGGETQYF.

The chain employs TRBV7-2 and TRBJ2-5; TRBD2 aligns across 7 bases. The CDR3 totals 16 residues. J gave up 2 bases and V 1 base, and 7 bases lay outside the gene matches. CDR1 is SGHTA, CDR2 FQGNSA, per germline. CDR3 protein: CASSLEGAGLQETQYF. CDR3 in DNA: TGTGCCAGCAGCTTAGAAGGAGCGGGGCTTCAAGAGACCCAGTACTTC.

This clonotype is medium-sized within its sample. The genes are TRBV7-9 and TRBJ2-2, with TRBD1 matching 7 bases. CDR3 length: 15 residues. The trim removed 5 bases at V and 0 bases at J, leaving 3 bases unmatched. Germline values: CDR1 SEHNR, CDR2 FQNEAQ (reference sequence). Written as DNA, the CDR3 is TGTGCCAGCAGCCATGGACAGGCGAACACCGGGGAGCTGTTTTTT. This gives the protein CASSHGQANTGELFF.

The chain combines TRBV28 with TRBJ1-2; 8 nucleotides line up with TRBD1. The ends lost 5 bases at V and 5 bases at J; junction bases unmatched: 10. Germline loops: CDR1 MDHEN, CDR2 SYDVKM. The CDR3 runs 15 residues. The CDR3 bases are TGTGCCAGCAGTCCAATGGACAGGGTCGGGTATGGCTACACCTTC. Translation: CASSPMDRVGYGYTF.

The CDR3 here is CASSFRGDYTEAFF. CDR3 sequence (DNA): TGTGCCAGCAGCTTCAGGGGGGATTACACTGAAGCTTTCTTT. The chain recombines TRBV5-8 with TRBJ1-1, with 7 bases lining up with TRBD1. In germline, CDR1 is SGHTS, CDR2 YDEGEE. The CDR3 has 14 amino acids. J lost 3 bases, V lost 2 bases, and 4 bases had no gene match.

The gene calls are TRBV7-3 and TRBJ2-2, with D perhaps matching TRBD1 (5 bases). The CDR3 is 15 residues long. With 5 bases removed from V and 4 bases from J, the gap between germline ends came to 14 bases. Germline V gene data show CDR1 as SGHTA and CDR2 as FQGTGA. This CDR3 reads CASSPVAGFTGELFF. The CDR3 region has the DNA TGTGCCAGCAGCCCCGTAGCAGGGTTCACCGGGGAGCTGTTTTTT.

The rearrangement uses TRBV10-3 and TRBJ1-5; D is ambiguous. Trimming removed 2 bases from V and 14 bases from J, with 13 bases in between. This CDR3 spans 12 amino acids. CDR1 and CDR2 from the germline V gene are ENHRY and SYGVKD. CDR3 in DNA: TGTGCCATCAGTGAGGAAAGGATAAACGAGCATTTT. This translates into CAISEERINEHF.

This clonotype was recorded at least ten times. The chain couples TRBV12-3 or TRBV12-4 to TRBJ1-5; D is ambiguous. This CDR3 is 13 amino acids long. Trimming cost V 5 bases and J 9 bases, with 14 bases left between them. The CDR3 sequence: CASSAGASRPQHF. The CDR3 nucleotides read TGTGCCAGCAGTGCGGGAGCCTCGAGGCCCCAGCATTTT.

This rearrangement joins TRBV5-1 to TRBJ2-5; 11 positions match TRBD2. The length of the CDR3 is 12 residues. Germline V gene sequence: CDR1 SGHRS, CDR2 YFSETQ. The trim removed 4 bases at V and 7 bases at J, leaving 0 bases unmatched. The CDR3 loop reads CASSGTSGTQYF. In DNA form, the CDR3 reads TGCGCCAGCAGCGGGACTAGCGGGACCCAGTACTTC.